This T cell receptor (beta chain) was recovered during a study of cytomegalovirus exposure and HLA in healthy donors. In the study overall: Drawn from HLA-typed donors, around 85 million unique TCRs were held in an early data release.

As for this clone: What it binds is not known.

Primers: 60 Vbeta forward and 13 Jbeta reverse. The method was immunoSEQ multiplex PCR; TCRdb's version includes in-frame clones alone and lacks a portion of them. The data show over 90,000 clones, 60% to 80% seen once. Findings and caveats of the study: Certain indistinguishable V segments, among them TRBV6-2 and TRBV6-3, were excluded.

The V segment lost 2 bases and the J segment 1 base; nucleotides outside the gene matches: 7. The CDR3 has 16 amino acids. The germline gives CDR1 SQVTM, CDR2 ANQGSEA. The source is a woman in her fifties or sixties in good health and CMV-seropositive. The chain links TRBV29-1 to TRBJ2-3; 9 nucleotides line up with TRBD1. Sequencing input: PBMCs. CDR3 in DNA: TGCAGCGTTGAAAGCGGGACAGGGTTGCGCACAGATACGCAGTATTTT. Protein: CSVESGTGLRTDTQYF.